This T cell receptor beta chain was recovered during a study of T cells in Graves' hyperthyroidism and ophthalmopathy. About the study: Peripheral blood was secured at the point of initial diagnosis, before any treatment.

Germline CDR1 DFQATT, CDR2 SNEGSKA (reference sequence). The CDR3 covers 14 residues. Germline trimming cut 5 bases from V and 4 bases from J; bases unmatched to any gene: 10. Amplification yielded TCR beta CDR3 regions, with RNA transcripts as the source. The study used the HTBI primer set for a first-round RT-PCR of the TCR CDR3. TCRdb processed the multiplex PCR reads anew with MiXCR; each CDR3 protein has one entry. The sample shows under 350,000 distinct CDR3 sequences, 21% of them seen only once. Whole-study results and caveats: Most expanded thyroid clonotypes above 0.001 also appeared in blood. Prediction of ophthalmopathy progression came a median roughly 6.6 months pre-onset.

This clonotype has at least ten counts. Its antigen remains unknown. Out of approximately 10 ml of fresh peripheral blood came the PBMCs. The clonotype originates from a woman in her forties or fifties with Graves' hyperthyroidism. The J gene is TRBJ2-7, the V gene TRBV20-1; 8 bases match TRBD2. Material: blood. The CDR3 protein is CSASPGTRFYEQYF. DNA for the CDR3: TGCAGTGCTTCCCCCGGGACTAGATTTTACGAGCAGTACTTC.